This T cell receptor (beta chain) was identified during a study of T-cell reconstitution after alpha-beta-depleted transplantation in children. Study-wide results and caveats: Counts and diversity of T cells one year after transplant came mostly from newly produced T cells. Recipient T cells and thymic progenitors that survived gave rise to the high TCRbeta diversity observed at day 60 in some patients. There were reportedly several hundred expanded graft clones from which alpha-beta T cells came about two months after transplant.

Unique molecular identifiers were used to barcode this TCRbeta library. MiXCR was run by TCRdb on the PCR reads, yielding one entry per CDR3 protein. Among about 980,000 distinct CDR3 sequences listed, about 26% were seen once. CDR1 and CDR2 (germline): SGHTA, FQGNSA. The CDR3 contains 17 residues. V dropped 4 bases and J dropped 1; count of bases not matched to a gene: 9. This clonotype has a handful of counts. Its antigen remains unknown. The chain employs TRBV7-2 and TRBJ2-2, with TRBD1 matching over 7 bases. The sequencing here drew on PBMCs, mostly from graft donor cells, taken 360 days after TCRalphabeta/CD19-depleted stem cell transplant. This TCR was sampled from a boy less than two years old who had a stem cell transplant for SCID, so the T cells may come from the graft donor. For the CDR3, the DNA is TGTGCCAGCAGCTCCCCGACAGGGACCAAGAACACCGGGGAGCTGTTTTTT. It codes for CASSSPTGTKNTGELFF. Together with reference TRBV7-2 and TRBJ2-2, the CDR3 gives the full variable domain: GAGVSQSPSNKVTEKGKDVELRCDPISGHTALYWYRQSLGQGLEFLIYFQGNSAPDKSGLPSDRFSAERTGGSVSTLTIQRTQQEDSAVYLCASSSPTGTKNTGELFFGEGSRLTVL.